These T cell receptor beta chains were read from a single sample in a study of blood T cells in healthy people across ages. Using its own MiXCR run on the 5' RACE reads, TCRdb lists one record per CDR3 protein. The repertoire includes about 1 million distinct CDR3 sequences, 45% of them detected once, and 15% to 20% sits in the top ten. Sequencing was performed on blood. All receptors come from a woman aged 60-70 years in good health. The CDR3 runs from the conserved cysteine through the conserved F or W. Fields, in order: J gene, V gene, D gene, clone size, CDR3 protein, CDR3 DNA. A D gene is named only where the DNA matches it firmly. Only some rows state a clone size, as once, few, many or a class for expanded clones.

>TRBJ2-3|TRBV12-3/TRBV12-4|.|.
CASGKADAQYF
TGTGCCAGCGGCAAAGCAGATGCGCAGTATTTT
>TRBJ2-1|TRBV6-5|.|once
CASSLGTPLYNEQFF
TGTGCCAGCAGTTTAGGGACACCTCTCTACAATGAGCAGTTCTTC
>TRBJ2-7|TRBV3-1|.|few
CASSQAGGGRSHEQYF
TGTGCCAGCAGCCAAGCTGGGGGCGGGAGAAGCCACGAGCAGTACTTC
>TRBJ2-3|TRBV20-1|TRBD2|.
CSASRLAGAKDAQYF
TGCAGTGCGAGTCGACTAGCGGGAGCGAAAGATGCGCAGTATTTT
>TRBJ2-7|TRBV28|.|few
CASRQSGGAYEQYF
TGTGCCAGCAGGCAATCAGGGGGGGCCTACGAGCAGTACTTC
>TRBJ2-4|TRBV10-3|TRBD1|once
CAISESGQGLDIQYF
TGTGCCATCAGTGAGTCGGGACAGGGGTTGGACATTCAGTACTTC
>TRBJ2-7|TRBV30|.|few
CAWGTNYEQYF
TGTGCCTGGGGCACAAACTACGAGCAGTACTTC
>TRBJ2-7|TRBV20-1|.|few
CSAPGTTKLEQYF
TGCAGTGCACCCGGGACCACAAAGCTCGAGCAGTACTTC
>TRBJ2-7|TRBV5-1|TRBD2|few
CASSINSGSLYYEQYF
TGCGCCAGCAGCATCAATAGCGGGAGCCTATACTACGAGCAGTACTTC
>TRBJ2-7|TRBV12-3/TRBV12-4|TRBD1|few
CASSLRQGRSGYEQYF
TGTGCCAGCAGTTTAAGACAGGGCAGGTCTGGATACGAGCAGTACTTC
>TRBJ1-5|TRBV27|.|.
CASSYSLGGGQPQHF
TGTGCCAGCAGCTACTCCCTGGGAGGTGGTCAGCCCCAGCATTTT
>TRBJ2-5|TRBV6-2/TRBV6-3|.|few
CASSYSVAASQETQYF
TGTGCCAGCAGTTACTCGGTAGCGGCAAGCCAAGAGACCCAGTACTTC
>TRBJ2-3|TRBV20-1|.|few
CSARPTTDTQYF
TGCAGTGCCCGTCCCACCACAGATACGCAGTATTTT
>TRBJ2-1|TRBV7-6|.|.
CASSLLKGGSHEQFF
TGTGCCAGCAGTCTCCTCAAGGGGGGGAGCCATGAGCAGTTCTTC
>TRBJ2-7|TRBV6-2/TRBV6-3|.|.
CASRRDSITYEQYF
TGTGCCAGCAGGCGTGACTCCATTACCTACGAGCAGTACTTC
>TRBJ2-7|TRBV20-1|.|few
CSGVGGSSYEQYF
TGCAGTGGGGTGGGCGGTAGCTCCTACGAGCAGTACTTC
>TRBJ2-1|TRBV6-1|.|.
CASSEFMLSSYNEQFF
TGTGCCAGCAGTGAATTTATGCTAAGCTCCTACAATGAGCAGTTCTTC
>TRBJ2-5|TRBV27|.|.
CASRGERETQYF
TGTGCCAGCAGGGGGGAGCGAGAGACCCAGTACTTC
>TRBJ2-1|TRBV15|TRBD2|few
CATSQHSGSSYNEQFF
TGTGCCACCAGCCAACATAGCGGGAGCTCCTACAATGAGCAGTTCTTC
>TRBJ1-2|TRBV5-1|TRBD1|.
CASSSGTGAFGGYTF
TGCGCCAGCAGCTCCGGGACAGGGGCTTTTGGTGGCTACACCTTC
>TRBJ2-5|TRBV4-1|.|.
CASSQDDRGSGQYF
TGCGCCAGCAGCCAAGATGATCGGGGGTCGGGCCAGTACTTC
>TRBJ2-7|TRBV27|.|few
CASSFGRGSYNEQYF
TGTGCCAGCAGTTTTGGGCGGGGCTCCTACAATGAGCAGTACTTC
>TRBJ1-5|TRBV12-3/TRBV12-4|.|.
CASSFRDFNQPQHF
TGTGCCAGCAGTTTCCGGGACTTCAATCAGCCCCAGCATTTT
>TRBJ2-5|TRBV6-5|TRBD2|few
CASSFSTSGHQETQYF
TGTGCCAGCAGTTTTTCGACTAGCGGGCATCAAGAGACCCAGTACTTC
>TRBJ2-7|TRBV9|TRBD1|many
CASSTGGLSYEQYF
TGTGCCAGCAGCACAGGGGGACTTTCCTACGAGCAGTACTTC
>TRBJ2-2|TRBV7-3|.|once
CASRPDSNTGELFF
TGTGCCAGCAGGCCGGACAGTAACACCGGGGAGCTGTTTTTT
>TRBJ2-3|TRBV5-1|TRBD2|few
CASSSPVGSGRTDTQYF
TGCGCCAGCAGCTCCCCGGTCGGTAGCGGGAGAACAGATACGCAGTATTTT
>TRBJ2-3|TRBV29-1|TRBD2|.
CSARGLAGGLADTQYF
TGCAGCGCTCGAGGACTAGCGGGAGGACTGGCAGATACGCAGTATTTT